This T cell receptor (beta chain) was sequenced for a study of T cells in localized non-small cell lung cancer. This clone was found a few times. Its antigen remains unknown. The CDR3 runs 16 residues. CDR1 is WNHNN and CDR2 is SYGVQD in the germline V gene (reference sequence). With V trimmed by 0 bases and J by 3 bases, 5 bases remained unmatched. Here immunoSEQ multiplex PCR was the method, and the copy in TCRdb shows in-frame clones only, minus some. The sample gives 45,000 to 50,000 clones, about 88% of which show up once; roughly 2.5% is in the top ten. Overall study results and limits: Among the tissues sampled, uninvolved adjacent lung had the highest T cell clonality, above tumor. Greater T cell density in blood accompanied longer overall survival. Adjacent lung exhibited a median of about 56 among the 100 most abundant tumor clones.

This sample comprised PBMCs, obtained before any cancer treatment. The chain joins TRBV10-1 to TRBJ2-1; TRBD1 matches 7 bases. The sequence came from a man aged 40 to 75 with stage II lung adenocarcinoma. For the CDR3, the DNA is TGCGCCAGCAGTGAGTCAAGGACAGGATACTACAATGAGCAGTTCTTC. It specifies CASSESRTGYYNEQFF.